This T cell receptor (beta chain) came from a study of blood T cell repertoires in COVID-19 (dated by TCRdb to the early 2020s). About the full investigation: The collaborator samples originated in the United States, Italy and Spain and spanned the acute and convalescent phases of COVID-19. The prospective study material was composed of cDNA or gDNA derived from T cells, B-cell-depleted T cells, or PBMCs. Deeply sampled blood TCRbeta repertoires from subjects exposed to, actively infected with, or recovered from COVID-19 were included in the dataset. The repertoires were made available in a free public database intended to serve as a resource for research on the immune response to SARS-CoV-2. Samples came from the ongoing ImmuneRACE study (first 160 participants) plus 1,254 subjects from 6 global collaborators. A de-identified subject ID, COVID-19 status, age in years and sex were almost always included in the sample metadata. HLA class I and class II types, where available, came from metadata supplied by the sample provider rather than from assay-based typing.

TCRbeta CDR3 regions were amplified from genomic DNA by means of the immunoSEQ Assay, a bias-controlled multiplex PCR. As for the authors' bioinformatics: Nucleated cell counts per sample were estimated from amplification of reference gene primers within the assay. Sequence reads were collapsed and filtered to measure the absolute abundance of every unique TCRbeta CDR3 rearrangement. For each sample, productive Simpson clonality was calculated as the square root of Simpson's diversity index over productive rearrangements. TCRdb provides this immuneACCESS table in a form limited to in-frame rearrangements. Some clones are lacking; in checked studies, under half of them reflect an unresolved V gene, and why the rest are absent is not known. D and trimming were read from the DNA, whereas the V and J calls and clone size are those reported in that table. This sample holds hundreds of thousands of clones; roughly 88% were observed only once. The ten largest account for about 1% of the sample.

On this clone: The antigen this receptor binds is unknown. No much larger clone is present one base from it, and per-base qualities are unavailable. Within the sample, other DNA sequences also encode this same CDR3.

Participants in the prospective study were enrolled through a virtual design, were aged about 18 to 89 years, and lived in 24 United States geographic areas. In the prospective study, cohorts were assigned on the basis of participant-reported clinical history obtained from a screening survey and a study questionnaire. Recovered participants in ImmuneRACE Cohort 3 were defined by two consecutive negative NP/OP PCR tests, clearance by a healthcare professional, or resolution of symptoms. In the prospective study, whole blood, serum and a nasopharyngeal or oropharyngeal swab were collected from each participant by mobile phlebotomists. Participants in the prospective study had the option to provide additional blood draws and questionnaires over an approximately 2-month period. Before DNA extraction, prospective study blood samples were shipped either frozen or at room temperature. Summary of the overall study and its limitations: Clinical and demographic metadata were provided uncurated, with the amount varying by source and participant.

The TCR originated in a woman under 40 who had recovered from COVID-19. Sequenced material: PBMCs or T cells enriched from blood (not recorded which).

The CDR3 is CAWSVGEKLFF. The DNA reads TGTGCCTGGAGTGTTGGCGAAAAACTGTTTTTT. In this chain, TRBV30 is recombined with TRBJ1-4; confidence is insufficient to name the D gene. CDR1 and CDR2 (GTSNPN, SVGIG) derive from the germline V gene (reference sequence). Deletion took 0 bases off V and 8 bases off J, with a span of 4 bases between the germline ends. The CDR3 contains 11 residues, cysteine and phenylalanine counted. The DNA shown is the 33-base CDR3, in frame from base 1.